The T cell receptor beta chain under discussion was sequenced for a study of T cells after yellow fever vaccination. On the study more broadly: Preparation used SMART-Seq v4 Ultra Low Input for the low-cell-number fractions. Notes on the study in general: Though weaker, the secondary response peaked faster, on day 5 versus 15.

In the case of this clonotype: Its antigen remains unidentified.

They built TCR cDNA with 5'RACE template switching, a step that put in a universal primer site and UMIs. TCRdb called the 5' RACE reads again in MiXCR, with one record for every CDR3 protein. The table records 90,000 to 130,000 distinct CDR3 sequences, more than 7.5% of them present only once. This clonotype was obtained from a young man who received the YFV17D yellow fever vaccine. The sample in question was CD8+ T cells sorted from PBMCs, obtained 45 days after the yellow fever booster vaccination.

CDR3 nucleotides: TGTGCCAGCAGTTATGGGGCACTACCCTTGGACGAGCAGTACTTC. Translating gives CASSYGALPLDEQYF. The chain links TRBV7-6 to TRBJ2-7; weak D call: TRBD1 (5 bases). The V gene's germline CDR1 is SGHVS and CDR2 FNYEAQ. V was clipped by 6 bases and J by 5 bases, with 20 bases between them. The length of the CDR3 is 15 residues.